This T cell receptor (beta chain) was recovered during a study of T-cell reconstitution after alpha-beta-depleted transplantation in children. There are 16 residues in the CDR3. The germline V and J ends were trimmed by 3 bases and 2 bases, with 14 bases remaining between them. Germline V CDR1 and CDR2: SGHTA, FQGNSA. This clonotype was counted only a few times. Unique molecular identifiers were incorporated into the prepared TCRbeta library. One entry per CDR3 protein results from TCRdb running MiXCR on the PCR reads. The table shows 450,000 to 600,000 distinct CDR3 sequences, with approximately 29% occurring only once.

This receptor was taken from a human donor who donated a stem cell graft to a child with aplastic anemia. The chain carries TRBV7-2 and TRBJ2-1; TRBD2 might be the D (5 bases). The sample here was PBMCs from the stem cell graft donor, taken from the stem cell graft. CDR3 nucleotides: TGTGCCAGCAGCTTGATGCCCGGGATACCCTACAATGAGCAGTTCTTC. Amino acid sequence: CASSLMPGIPYNEQFF.